The 21 T cell receptor beta chains reported below all come from one sample, sequenced in a study of blood T cells in healthy people across ages. A second PCR, run for about 7 to 11 cycles, used a sample-barcoded 5' primer plus a J-beta primer mix. TCRdb reprocessed the 5' RACE reads with MiXCR, giving one entry per CDR3 protein. The table lists about 930,000 distinct CDR3 sequences, about 27% of them singletons. These sequences were also reported in another study, on T cells of mothers and their children.

Source material: blood. These receptor sequences come from a woman aged 40 to 50 in good health.

This clonotype has more than one count but fewer than ten. V gene TRBV13 combines with J gene TRBJ1-6, with D unresolved. Germline V gene data show CDR1 as PRHDT and CDR2 as FYEKMQ (reference sequence). Trimming removed 5 bases at V and 11 bases at J, with 10 bases between. The length of the CDR3 is 12 residues. CDR3 coding DNA: TGTGCCAGCAGCACCCACCGGGCACCCCTCCACTTT. It specifies CASSTHRAPLHF. Filled out from reference TRBV13 and TRBJ1-6, the complete variable domain reads AAGVIQSPRHLIKEKRETATLKCYPIPRHDTVYWYQQGPGQDPQFLISFYEKMQSDKGSIPDRFSAQQFSDYHSELNMSSLELGDSALYFCASSTHRAPLHFGNGTRLTVT.

The sample holds a few counts of this clonotype. The chain couples TRBV20-1 to TRBJ2-1; TRBD2 agrees at 12 bases. Germline V lookup: CDR1 DFQATT, CDR2 SNEGSKA (reference sequence). After removal of 6 bases from V and 4 bases from J, the junction contained 4 bases not matched to a gene. The CDR3 extends over 14 amino acids. CDR3 in DNA: TGCAGTGCGACTAGCGGGGGCCTTTACAATGAGCAGTTCTTC. This gives the protein CSATSGGLYNEQFF.

A note on this clonotype: Germline and junction disagree at one end, which may indicate a read error. J is TRBJ1-1 and V is TRBV4-1; 7 nucleotides align to TRBD1. The CDR3 runs 15 residues. Germline CDR1 is MGHRA and CDR2 is YSYEKL. CDR3 in DNA: TGCGCCAGCAGCCGACAGGGACACCTGAACGCTGAAGCTTTCTTT. Its translation: CASSRQGHLNAEAFF.

There are many counts of this clonotype. The chain couples TRBV5-8 to TRBJ2-4; 7 bases fit TRBD1. Looked up from germline, CDR1 is SGHTS and CDR2 is YDEGEE. This CDR3 comprises 16 residues. V gave up 0 bases and J gave up 2 bases; unmatched junction bases: 5. CDR3 DNA: TGTGCCAGCAGCTTGGTGACAGGGAGATCCAAAAACATTCAGTACTTC. It codes for CASSLVTGRSKNIQYF.

Ten or more counts support this clonotype. The chain has TRBV7-2 and TRBJ2-7, with 8 bases identical to TRBD1. This CDR3 has 14 amino acids. Germline CDR1 is SGHTA and CDR2 is FQGNSA. V lost 4 bases to trimming and J lost 5 bases; unmatched junction nucleotides: 7. Here the CDR3 DNA reads TGTGCCAGCAGCTCGCACAGGGGGGCCGACGAGCAGTACTTC. Protein product: CASSSHRGADEQYF.

The V call is TRBV2, the J call TRBJ1-2; perhaps TRBD1 as D (5 bases). V lost 3 bases and J 5 bases, leaving 13 bases between the germline ends. Germline V CDR1 and CDR2: SNHLY, FYNNEI. The CDR3 runs 14 residues. CDR3 sequence reads: CASSDLGTVYGYTF. CDR3 DNA: TGTGCCAGCAGTGACTTGGGGACTGTTTATGGCTACACCTTC.

This clonotype was detected ten times or more. The chain employs TRBV12-3 or TRBV12-4 and TRBJ2-1; D call uncertain. This CDR3 region has 14 residues. Trimming cost V 3 bases and J 6 bases, with 12 bases left between them. CDR3 protein: CASSFLGITNEQFF. The DNA for the CDR3 is TGTGCCAGCAGTTTTTTGGGGATAACCAATGAGCAGTTCTTC.

Many counts were recorded for this clonotype. This chain's CDR3 is CASTSLGRGRHEQYF. As DNA, the CDR3 is TGTGCCAGCACCTCACTTGGGAGGGGTCGACACGAGCAGTACTTC. V usage is TRBV11-2 and J usage is TRBJ2-7; 7 nucleotides line up with TRBD2. V was clipped by 7 bases and J by 5 bases; unmatched bases: 14. The CDR3 runs to 15 residues. Germline V lookup: CDR1 SGHAT, CDR2 FQNNGV.

The genes are TRBV24-1 and TRBJ1-5; D call uncertain. The V gene's germline CDR1 is KGHDR and CDR2 SFDVKD. The ends were cut back, 3 bases at V and 4 bases at J, with 15 bases in the middle. This CDR3 has 16 amino acids. The chain's CDR3 is CATSDGKKGGNQPQHF. The CDR3 nucleotides are TGTGCCACCAGTGATGGAAAGAAGGGCGGGAATCAGCCCCAGCATTTT.

Points on this clonotype: A much larger clone is a single base away; this may be a read error. V and J are TRBV15 and TRBJ2-4; TRBD2 might be the D (5 bases). CDR3 length: 16 amino acids. CDR1 is LNHNV and CDR2 is YYDKDF in the germline V gene (reference sequence). CDR3 sequence: CTTSRASLGGRNIQYF. The CDR3 nucleotides read TGTACCACCAGCAGAGCTTCTTTAGGAGGTAGAAACATTCAGTACTTC.

This clonotype was recorded a few times. This sequence joins TRBV3-1 and TRBJ2-1; no reliable D call. This CDR3 contains 15 residues. Germline CDR1 reads LGHDT; CDR2 reads YNNKEL (reference sequence). Trimming removed 1 base at V and 6 bases at J, with 13 bases between. CDR3 DNA: TGTGCCAGCAGCCAAGGTGGTCTCCAGATCAATGAGCAGTTCTTC. It encodes CASSQGGLQINEQFF.

This clonotype was detected only a few times. The gene calls are TRBV12-3 or TRBV12-4 and TRBJ2-3; 15 nucleotides match TRBD2. V was pared by 3 bases and J by 4 bases, with 5 bases of the junction left unmatched. This CDR3 is built from 17 residues. The CDR3 nucleotides are TGTGCCAGCAGTTTCGGACTAGCGGGGGGGCCCTCAGATACGCAGTATTTT. It specifies CASSFGLAGGPSDTQYF.

Comments on this clonotype: One base away lies a much larger clone, so this may be a sequencing read error. The chain has TRBV5-1 and TRBJ1-2; D not resolved. Germline assignment: CDR1 SGHRS and CDR2 YFSETQ. Trimming shortened V by 4 bases and J by 4 bases, and 11 bases separated the two germline ends. This CDR3 contains 13 residues. CDR3 protein: CASSQEISYGYTF. In nucleotides, the CDR3 is TGCGCCAGCAGCCAAGAGATAAGCTATGGCTACACCTTC.

This clonotype occurred a few times. The V and J genes are TRBV25-1 and TRBJ1-1; D uncertain. There are 15 residues in the CDR3. Germline lookup yields CDR1 MGHDK and CDR2 SYGVNS. V shed 2 bases and J shed 0 bases, with 10 bases lying between them. The CDR3 loop is CASSERGSMNTEAFF. The CDR3, as DNA: TGTGCCAGCAGTGAAAGAGGGTCCATGAACACTGAAGCTTTCTTT.

This clonotype came up many times. The V and J genes are TRBV7-2 and TRBJ2-3, with 9 bases fitting TRBD2. Germline loops: CDR1 SGHTA, CDR2 FQGNSA. This CDR3 has 16 residues. Trimming at V came to 5 bases and at J to 4 bases, leaving 10 bases not matched to a gene. The CDR3 reads CASSARGGPPPDTQYF. As DNA, the CDR3 is TGTGCCAGCAGCGCGCGGGGGGGCCCCCCCCCAGATACGCAGTATTTT.

As for this clonotype: This could be a read error, since a much larger clone is one nucleotide away. The J gene is TRBJ1-2, the V gene TRBV29-1, with 8 positions matching TRBD1. The length of the CDR3 is 12 residues. Trimming removed 5 bases from V and 4 bases from J; junction bases left unmatched: 3. CDR1 and CDR2 (germline): SQVTM, ANQGSEA. As DNA, the CDR3 is TGCAGCGTTTGGGGGACAGGCTATGGCTACACCTTC. Protein sequence: CSVWGTGYGYTF.

This clonotype was detected only a few times. The chain uses TRBV10-3 and TRBJ1-1; D unresolved. The CDR3 runs to 15 residues. V was clipped by 3 bases and J by 0 bases, with 11 bases between them. Germline V gene data show CDR1 as ENHRY and CDR2 as SYGVKD. CDR3 amino acids: CAISDAGVVNTEAFF. The CDR3 nucleotides are TGTGCCATCAGTGATGCTGGGGTTGTGAACACTGAAGCTTTCTTT.

Worth noting for this clonotype: A much bigger clone sits one base away, suggesting this may be a read error. The chain has TRBV18 and TRBJ2-7; TRBD2 agrees at 7 bases. The germline CDR1 and CDR2 sequences are KGHSH and LQKENI. V shed 5 bases and J 2 bases; nucleotides not matched to a gene: 6. This CDR3 has 14 residues. CDR3 DNA sequence: TGTGCCAGCTCAGAGACCGGGGGGACCTACGAGCAGTACTTC. Residues: CASSETGGTYEQYF.

This clonotype was seen at least ten times. The gene calls are TRBV19 and TRBJ1-2, with TRBD1 as a possible D gene (6 bases). The CDR3 loop spans 11 amino acids. Germline lookup yields CDR1 LNHDA and CDR2 SQIVND (reference sequence). V was shortened by 6 bases and J by 8 bases, with 10 bases between the two germline ends. CDR3 DNA: TGTGCCAGTAGCACAGGGATGGGCTACACCTTC. It yields the protein CASSTGMGYTF.

Ten or more counts support this clonotype. V gene TRBV24-1 combines with J gene TRBJ2-7; perhaps TRBD2 as D (7 bases). From germline, CDR1 is KGHDR and CDR2 SFDVKD. This CDR3 is 17 amino acids long. The V end was cut by 5 bases, the J end by 2 bases, with 21 bases between. The CDR3: CATSGPGGPRGPYEQYF. The CDR3 DNA is TGTGCCACCAGTGGGCCCGGGGGGCCCCGCGGTCCCTACGAGCAGTACTTC.

Notes on this clonotype: This could be a read error, since a much larger clone is one nucleotide away. The CDR3 is CVTSRVTGAYEQYF. CDR3 nucleotide sequence: TGTGTCACCAGCAGAGTGACAGGGGCCTACGAGCAGTACTTC. The chain links TRBV15 to TRBJ2-7; 8 bases fit TRBD1. Germline V lookup: CDR1 LNHNV, CDR2 YYDKDF (reference sequence). The CDR3 length is 14 residues.